The text below deals with one T cell receptor (beta chain). The data were obtained in a study of blood T cell repertoires in COVID-19. Study summary: Samples taken during acute and convalescent COVID-19 were collected in the United States, Italy and Spain.

Per the germline V gene, CDR1 is SEHNR and CDR2 is FQNEAQ (reference sequence). The ends were cut back, 8 bases at V and 6 bases at J, with 20 bases in the middle. This CDR3 comprises 15 residues. As handled by the study authors: How many nucleated cells were present was estimated from reference gene primer amplification. TCRdb's table, derived via immunoSEQ multiplex PCR, lists solely in-frame clones and lacks some. V, J and clone size are taken as reported in that table, and D and trimming were inferred from the DNA itself. This sample has some 120,000 clones, with approximately 74% found just once. A Seattle source enrolled patients during active infection and followed them longitudinally.

The V call is TRBV7-9, the J call TRBJ1-5, with D possibly matching TRBD1 (5 bases). The clonotype was recovered from an older man with COVID-19, enrolled during active disease. The sample was peripheral blood. DNA of the CDR3: TGTGCCAGCTCCCCGCGGGGGGGAGACACTCAGCCCCAGCATTTT. The encoded protein is CASSPRGGDTQPQHF.